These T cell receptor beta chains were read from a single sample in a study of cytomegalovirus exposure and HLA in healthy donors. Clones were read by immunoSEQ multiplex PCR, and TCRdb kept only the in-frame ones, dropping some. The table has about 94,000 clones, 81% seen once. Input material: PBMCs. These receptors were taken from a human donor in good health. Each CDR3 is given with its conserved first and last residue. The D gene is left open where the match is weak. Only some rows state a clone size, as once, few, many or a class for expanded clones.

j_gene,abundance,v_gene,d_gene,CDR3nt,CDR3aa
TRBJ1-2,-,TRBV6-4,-,TGTGCCAGCAGTGACGAACGGGTGGCTGGCTACACCTTC,CASSDERVAGYTF
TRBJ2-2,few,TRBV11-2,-,TGTGCCAGCAGCTTAGACATCGTTGCGGGGGCAGCCGGGGAGCTGTTTTTT,CASSLDIVAGAAGELFF
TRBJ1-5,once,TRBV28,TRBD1,TGTGCCAGCGCTATCGACCAGGGGACAGAGTGGAACAATCAGCCCCAGCATTTT,CASAIDQGTEWNNQPQHF
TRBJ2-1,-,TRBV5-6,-,TGTGCCAGCATGGGCAGGGCGTTTCGGGGGAATGAGCAGTTCTTC,CASMGRAFRGNEQFF
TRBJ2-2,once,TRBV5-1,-,TGCGCCAGCAGCTTTGAGGGGGTAAACACCGGGGAGCTGTTTTTT,CASSFEGVNTGELFF
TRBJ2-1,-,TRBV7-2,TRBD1,TGTGCCAGCAGCTTCGGGACAGGGTACAATGAGCAGTTCTTC,CASSFGTGYNEQFF
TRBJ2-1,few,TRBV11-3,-,TGTGCCAGCAGCAACCCTAGCAATGAGCAGTTCTTC,CASSNPSNEQFF
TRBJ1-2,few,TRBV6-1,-,TGTGCCAGCAGTGAAACGAACAGCTATGGCTACACCTTC,CASSETNSYGYTF
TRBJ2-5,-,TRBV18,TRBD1,TGTGCCAGCTCACGGACAGGGGGGACCCCCGGGCAAGAGACCCAGTACTTC,CASSRTGGTPGQETQYF
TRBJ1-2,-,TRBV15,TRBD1,TGTGCCACCAGCACAGGACAGGGAGAGGCTGGCTACACCTTC,CATSTGQGEAGYTF
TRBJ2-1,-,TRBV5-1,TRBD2,TGCGCCAGCAGCTTGGGGGGACTAGCGGGATACAATGAGCAGTTCTTC,CASSLGGLAGYNEQFF
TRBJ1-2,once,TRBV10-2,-,TGCGCCAGCAGTGAGGGCGGGGGAACTAACTATGGCTACACCTTC,CASSEGGGTNYGYTF
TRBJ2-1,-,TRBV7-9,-,TGTGCCAGCACCGCGTTGAATGAGCAGTTCTTC,CASTALNEQFF
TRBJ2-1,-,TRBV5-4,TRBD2,TGTGCCAGCAGGGCCCTCGCGGGAGGTTTCGATGAGCAGTTCTTC,CASRALAGGFDEQFF
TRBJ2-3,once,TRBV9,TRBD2,TGTGCCAGCAGCGTAGATCCTAGCGGGGGGGTAAGGGATACGCAGTATTTT,CASSVDPSGGVRDTQYF
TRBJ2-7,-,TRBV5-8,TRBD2,TGTGCCAGCAGCTTGGACGGGAGGGCCTCCTACGAGCAGTACTTC,CASSLDGRASYEQYF
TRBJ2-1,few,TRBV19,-,TGTGCCAGTAGTATCGGTAGGGGGGGGGAACCGGATGAGCAGTTCTTC,CASSIGRGGEPDEQFF
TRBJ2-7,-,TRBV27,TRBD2,TGTGCCAGTCGACTAGCGGGAGGGGCCTACGAGCAGTACTTC,CASRLAGGAYEQYF
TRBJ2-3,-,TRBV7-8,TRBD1,TGTGCCAGCAGCTCTCGGACAGGGACCACAGATACGCAGTATTTT,CASSSRTGTTDTQYF
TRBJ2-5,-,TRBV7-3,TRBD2,TGTGCCAGCAGCCCGGGACTAGGAGAGACCCAGTACTTC,CASSPGLGETQYF
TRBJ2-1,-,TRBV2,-,TGTGCCAGCAGTCAAACAGGAATCAATGAGCAGTTCTTC,CASSQTGINEQFF
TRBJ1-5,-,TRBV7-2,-,TGTGCCAGCGGGGGGGGGTCCGGGGGCAATCAGCCCCAGCATTTT,CASGGGSGGNQPQHF
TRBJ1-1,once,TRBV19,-,TGTGCCAGTAGTTCAAGGGACACTGGAAGGATCACTGAAGCTTTCTTT,CASSSRDTGRITEAFF
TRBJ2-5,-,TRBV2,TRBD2,TGTGCCAGCGAGAGCGGGACTAGACAAGAGACCCAGTACTTC,CASESGTRQETQYF
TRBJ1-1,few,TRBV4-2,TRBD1,TGTGCCAGCAGCCAAGGGACAGGACAGCTGTTCACTGAAGCTTTCTTT,CASSQGTGQLFTEAFF
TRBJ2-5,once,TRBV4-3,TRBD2,TGCGCCAGCAGCCAGACTAGCGGGGAAGAGACCCAGTACTTC,CASSQTSGEETQYF
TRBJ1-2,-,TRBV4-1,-,TGCGCCAGCAGCCAAGATGGGACAAGGAACTATGGCTACACCTTC,CASSQDGTRNYGYTF
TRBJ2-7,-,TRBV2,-,TGTGCCAGCAGGGCGGGACTTTTCAACGAGCAGTACTTC,CASRAGLFNEQYF
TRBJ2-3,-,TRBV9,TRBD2,TGTGCCAGCAGCCCCTCCGTTAGCACTAGCGGCACAGATACGCAGTATTTT,CASSPSVSTSGTDTQYF